This passage covers 4 T cell receptor beta chains from one sample sequenced in a study of T cell responses to AZD1222 COVID-19 vaccine. Repertoires were generated with immunoSEQ multiplex PCR, while TCRdb's copy carries only in-frame clones and drops some. The sample lists some 130,000 clones; 88% were seen once. Sequenced here: peripheral blood, sampled on day 0 of MenACWY control vaccination. The receptors derive from an adult in good health.

The chain combines TRBV19 with TRBJ2-3, with D possibly called TRBD1 or TRBD2 (5 bases each). Germline CDR1 and CDR2: LNHDA and SQIVND (reference sequence). The CDR3 is 14 amino acids. The germline V and J ends were trimmed by 6 bases and 8 bases, with 18 bases remaining between them. The CDR3 DNA reads TGTGCCAGTAGCCCGGGACCGGTTATCGTTACGCAGTATTTT. This encodes CASSPGPVIVTQYF. The full variable domain, completed using reference TRBV19 and TRBJ2-3, is DGGITQSPKYLFRKEGQNVTLSCEQNLNHDAMYWYRQDPGQGLRLIYYSQIVNDFQKGDIAEGYSVSREKKESFPLTVTSAQKNPTAFYLCASSPGPVIVTQYFGPGTRLTVL.

This rearrangement joins TRBV9 to TRBJ2-7, with D possibly being TRBD1 (5 bases). The germline CDR1 and CDR2 sequences are SGDLS and YYNGEE. The V end was cut by 3 bases, the J end by 0 bases, with 13 bases between. The CDR3 is 15 amino acids. The CDR3 here is CASSGAQGLSYEQYF. CDR3 coding DNA: TGTGCCAGCAGCGGAGCCCAGGGTCTCTCCTACGAGCAGTACTTC.

The DNA for the CDR3 is TGTGCCAGCAGTCCTCCGGGTCCCACGTTCCTTGGCTACACCTTC. This encodes CASSPPGPTFLGYTF. This chain connects TRBV27 to TRBJ1-2; D is undetermined. The CDR3 contains 15 residues. Germline CDR1 reads MNHEY; CDR2 reads SMNVEV (reference sequence). Trimming removed 5 bases from V and 7 bases from J, with 20 bases in between.

The V gene is TRBV7-3, the J gene TRBJ1-4, with 9 bases matching TRBD1. CDR1 and CDR2 from the germline V gene are SGHTA and FQGTGA. V was clipped by 5 bases and J by 8 bases; unmatched bases: 9. The CDR3 is made up of 15 amino acids. The DNA of the CDR3 is TGTGCCAGCAGCCAAACAGGGGGCTTAGGCGAAAAACTGTTTTTT. Amino acids: CASSQTGGLGEKLFF. The full variable domain, in which reference TRBV7-3 and TRBJ1-4 provide the parts outside the CDR3, is GAGVSQTPSNKVTEKGKYVELRCDPISGHTALYWYRQSLGQGPEFLIYFQGTGAADDSGLPNDRFFAVRPEGSVSTLKIQRTERGDSAVYLCASSQTGGLGEKLFFGSGTQLSVL.